The sequence of this T cell receptor beta chain was determined in a study of T cells in women clearing cervical HPV infection. Study information: No precancer developed; the control's incident HPV16 infection cleared within 12 months. Study-level findings and limits: Unknown T-cell numbers per sample may underlie the richness differences.

Turning to this clone: Its cognate antigen is unknown. The CDR3 goes on 3 residues after the read ends, and that part is filled in from the germline J gene.

This CDR3 comprises 14 residues. Between the trimmed V and J ends, which lost 0 bases and 9 bases, there was a span of 11 bases. Germline-derived CDR1 and CDR2 are SGHVS and FQNEAQ. Assay used: immunoSEQ multiplex PCR; TCRdb lists only in-frame clones, some missing. Recorded for this sample: about 35,000 clones. Sequencing used blood buffy coat. This chain uses TRBV7-8 with TRBJ2-2, with D unresolved. The sequence was collected from a woman aged 18 to 75 with a cervical HPV16 infection that either progressed to CIN3+ or cleared (not recorded which). CDR3: CASSLAAGRRELFF. The part of the CDR3 DNA that was read is TGTGCCAGCAGCTTAGCGGCAGGAAGGAGGGAG.